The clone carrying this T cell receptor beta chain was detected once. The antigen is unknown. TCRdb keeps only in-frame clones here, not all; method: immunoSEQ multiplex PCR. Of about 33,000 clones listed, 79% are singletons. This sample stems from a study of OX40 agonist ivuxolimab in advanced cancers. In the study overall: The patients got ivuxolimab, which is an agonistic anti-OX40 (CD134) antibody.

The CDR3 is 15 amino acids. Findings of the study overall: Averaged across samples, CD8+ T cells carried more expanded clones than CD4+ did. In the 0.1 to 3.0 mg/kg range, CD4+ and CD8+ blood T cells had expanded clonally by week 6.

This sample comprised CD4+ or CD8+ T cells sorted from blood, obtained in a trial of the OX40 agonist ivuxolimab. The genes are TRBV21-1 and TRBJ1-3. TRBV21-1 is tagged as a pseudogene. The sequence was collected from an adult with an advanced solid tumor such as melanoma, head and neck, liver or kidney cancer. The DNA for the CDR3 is TGTGCCAGCAGCAAAGATGGGGGGGGCAGGAACACCATATATTTT. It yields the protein CASSKDGGGRNTIYF.